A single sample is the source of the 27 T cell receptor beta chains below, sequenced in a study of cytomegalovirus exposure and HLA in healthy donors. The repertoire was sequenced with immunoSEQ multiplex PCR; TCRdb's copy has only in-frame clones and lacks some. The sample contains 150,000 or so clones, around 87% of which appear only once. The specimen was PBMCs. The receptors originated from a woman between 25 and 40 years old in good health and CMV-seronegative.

CDR3 residues: CASSTRWQGANYGYTF. The CDR3 DNA reads TGTGCCAGCAGCACAAGGTGGCAGGGTGCCAACTATGGCTACACCTTC. The chain links TRBV5-6 to TRBJ1-2, with D tentatively TRBD1 (5 bases). Germline-derived CDR1 and CDR2 are SGHDT and YYEEEE. The CDR3 has 16 residues. V dropped 4 bases and J dropped 2 bases, with 18 bases sitting between them.

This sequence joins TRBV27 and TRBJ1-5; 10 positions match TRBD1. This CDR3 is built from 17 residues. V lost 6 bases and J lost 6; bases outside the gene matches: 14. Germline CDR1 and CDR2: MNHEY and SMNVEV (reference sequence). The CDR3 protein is CASRSAPRQGASQPQHF. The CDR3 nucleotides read TGTGCCAGCAGATCCGCCCCGCGACAGGGGGCATCTCAGCCCCAGCATTTT.

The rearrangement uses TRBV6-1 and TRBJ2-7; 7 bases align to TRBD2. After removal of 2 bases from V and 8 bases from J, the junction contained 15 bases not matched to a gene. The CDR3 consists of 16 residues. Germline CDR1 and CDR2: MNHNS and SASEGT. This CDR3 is CASSESAGGTQAKQYF. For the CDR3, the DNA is TGTGCCAGCAGTGAATCAGCCGGGGGGACCCAGGCAAAGCAGTACTTC.

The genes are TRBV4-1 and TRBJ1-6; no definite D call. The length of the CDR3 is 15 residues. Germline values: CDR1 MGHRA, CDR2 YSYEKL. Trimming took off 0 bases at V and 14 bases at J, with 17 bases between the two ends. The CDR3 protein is CASSQDHLKLLTLHF. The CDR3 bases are TGCGCCAGCAGCCAAGATCACTTAAAACTGTTAACCCTCCACTTT.

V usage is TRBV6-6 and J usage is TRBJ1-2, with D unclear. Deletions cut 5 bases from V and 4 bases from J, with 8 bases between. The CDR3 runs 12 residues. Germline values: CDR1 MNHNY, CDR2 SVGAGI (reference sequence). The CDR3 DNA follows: TGTGCCAGCAGTCCTAGATTCTATGGCTACACCTTC. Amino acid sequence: CASSPRFYGYTF.

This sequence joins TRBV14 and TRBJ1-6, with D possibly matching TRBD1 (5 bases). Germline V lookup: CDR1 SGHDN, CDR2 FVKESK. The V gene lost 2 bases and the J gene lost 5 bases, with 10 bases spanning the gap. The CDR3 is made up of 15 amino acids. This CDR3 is CASSQTQGHNSPLHF. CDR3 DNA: TGTGCCAGCAGCCAAACCCAGGGCCATAATTCACCCCTCCACTTT.

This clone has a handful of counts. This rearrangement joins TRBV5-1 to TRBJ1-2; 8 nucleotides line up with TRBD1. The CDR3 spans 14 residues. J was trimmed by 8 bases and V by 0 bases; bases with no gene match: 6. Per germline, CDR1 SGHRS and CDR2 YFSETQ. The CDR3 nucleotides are TGCGCCAGCAGCTTGGGGGCAGGGGGCCGGGGCTACACCTTC. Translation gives CASSLGAGGRGYTF. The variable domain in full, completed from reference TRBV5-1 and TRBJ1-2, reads KAGVTQTPRYLIKTRGQQVTLSCSPISGHRSVSWYQQTPGQGLQFLFEYFSETQRNKGNFPGRFSGRQFSNSRSEMNVSTLELGDSALYLCASSLGAGGRGYTFGSGTRLTVV.

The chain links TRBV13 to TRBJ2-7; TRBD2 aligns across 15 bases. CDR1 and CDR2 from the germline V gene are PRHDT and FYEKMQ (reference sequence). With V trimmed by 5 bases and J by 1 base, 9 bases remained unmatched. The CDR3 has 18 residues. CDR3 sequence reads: CASSQGGLAGGSSYEQYF. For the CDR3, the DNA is TGTGCCAGCAGCCAGGGGGGACTAGCGGGGGGCTCATCCTACGAGCAGTACTTC. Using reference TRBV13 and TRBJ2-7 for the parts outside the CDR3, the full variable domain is AAGVIQSPRHLIKEKRETATLKCYPIPRHDTVYWYQQGPGQDPQFLISFYEKMQSDKGSIPDRFSAQQFSDYHSELNMSSLELGDSALYFCASSQGGLAGGSSYEQYFGPGTRLTVT.

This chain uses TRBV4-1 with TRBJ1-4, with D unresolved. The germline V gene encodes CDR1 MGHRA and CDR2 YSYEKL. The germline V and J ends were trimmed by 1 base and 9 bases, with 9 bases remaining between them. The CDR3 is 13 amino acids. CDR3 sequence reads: CASSQATLQKLFF. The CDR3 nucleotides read TGCGCCAGCAGCCAAGCGACACTTCAAAAACTGTTTTTT.

The CDR3 bases are TGCGCCAGCAGCCAAGATCTTGGACTAGCGGGGGACTACAATGAGCAGTTCTTC. The encoded protein is CASSQDLGLAGDYNEQFF. The chain is built from TRBV4-3 and TRBJ2-1; TRBD2 aligns across 13 bases. This CDR3 contains 18 residues. V lost 0 bases and J lost 3; bases outside the gene matches: 5. CDR1 and CDR2 from the germline V gene are LGHNA and YSLEER.

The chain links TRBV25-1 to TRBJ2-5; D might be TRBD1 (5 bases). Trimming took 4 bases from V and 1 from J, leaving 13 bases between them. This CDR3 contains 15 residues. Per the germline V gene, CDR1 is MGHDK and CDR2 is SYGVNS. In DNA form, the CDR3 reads TGTGCCAGCAGTGGACCTCCAGGGATCCAAGAGACCCAGTACTTC. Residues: CASSGPPGIQETQYF.

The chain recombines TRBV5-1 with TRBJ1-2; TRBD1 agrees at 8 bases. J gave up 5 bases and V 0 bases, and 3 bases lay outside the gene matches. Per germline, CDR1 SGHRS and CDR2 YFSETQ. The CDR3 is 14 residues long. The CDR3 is CASSLVQGAYGYTF. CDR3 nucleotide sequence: TGCGCCAGCAGCTTGGTCCAGGGGGCATATGGCTACACCTTC.

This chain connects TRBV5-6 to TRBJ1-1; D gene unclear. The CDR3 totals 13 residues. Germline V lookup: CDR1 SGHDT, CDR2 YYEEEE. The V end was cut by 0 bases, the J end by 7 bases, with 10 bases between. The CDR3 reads CASSLGGLVEAFF. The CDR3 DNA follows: TGTGCCAGCAGCTTGGGAGGGCTCGTTGAAGCTTTCTTT. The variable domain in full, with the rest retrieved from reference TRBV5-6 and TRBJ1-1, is DAGVTQSPTHLIKTRGQQVTLRCSPKSGHDTVSWYQQALGQGPQFIFQYYEEEERQRGNFPDRFSGHQFPNYSSELNVNALLLGDSALYLCASSLGGLVEAFFGQGTRLTVV.

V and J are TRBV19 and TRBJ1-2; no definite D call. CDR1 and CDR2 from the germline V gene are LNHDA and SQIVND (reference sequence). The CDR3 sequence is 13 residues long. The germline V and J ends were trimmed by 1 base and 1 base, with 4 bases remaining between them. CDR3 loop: CASSIGSNYGYTF. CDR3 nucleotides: TGTGCCAGTAGTATAGGTAGTAACTATGGCTACACCTTC.

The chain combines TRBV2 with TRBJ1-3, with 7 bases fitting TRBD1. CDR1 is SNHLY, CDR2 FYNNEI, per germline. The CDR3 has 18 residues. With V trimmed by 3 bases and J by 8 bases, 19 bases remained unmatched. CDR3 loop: CASSDPREQTGSTDTIYF. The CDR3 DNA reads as TGTGCCAGCAGTGATCCGCGAGAACAGACAGGGTCCACGGACACCATATATTTT.

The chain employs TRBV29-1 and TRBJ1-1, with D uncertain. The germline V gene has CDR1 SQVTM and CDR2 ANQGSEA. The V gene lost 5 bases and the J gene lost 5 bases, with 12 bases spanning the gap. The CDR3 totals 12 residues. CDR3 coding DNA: TGCAGCGTTTCCCCTCCCCCGACTGAAGCTTTCTTT. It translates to CSVSPPPTEAFF.

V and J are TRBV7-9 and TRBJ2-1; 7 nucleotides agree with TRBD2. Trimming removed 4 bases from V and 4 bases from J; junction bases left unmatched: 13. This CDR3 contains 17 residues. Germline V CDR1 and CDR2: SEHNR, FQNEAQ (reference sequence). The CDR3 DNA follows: TGTGCCAGCAGCTCCTTGAGGGGCAGGGAGGGTTACAATGAGCAGTTCTTC. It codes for CASSSLRGREGYNEQFF.

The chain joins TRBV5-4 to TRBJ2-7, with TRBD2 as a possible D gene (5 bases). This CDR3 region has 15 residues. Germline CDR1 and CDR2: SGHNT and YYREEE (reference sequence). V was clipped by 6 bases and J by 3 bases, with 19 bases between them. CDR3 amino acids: CASTKVPAEIYEQYF. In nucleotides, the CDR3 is TGTGCCAGCACTAAGGTCCCAGCGGAGATCTACGAGCAGTACTTC.

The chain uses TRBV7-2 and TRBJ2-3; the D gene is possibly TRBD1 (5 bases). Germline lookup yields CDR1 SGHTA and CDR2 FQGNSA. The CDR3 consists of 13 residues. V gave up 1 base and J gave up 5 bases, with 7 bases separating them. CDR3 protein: CASSLDRGDTQYF. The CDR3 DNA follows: TGTGCCAGCAGCTTAGATAGGGGAGATACGCAGTATTTT.

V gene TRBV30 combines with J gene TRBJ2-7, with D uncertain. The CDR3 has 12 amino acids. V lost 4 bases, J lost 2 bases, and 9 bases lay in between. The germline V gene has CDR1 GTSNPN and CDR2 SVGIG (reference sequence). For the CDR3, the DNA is TGTGCCTGGACCGGGTTCGCCTACGAGCAGTACTTC. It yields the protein CAWTGFAYEQYF.

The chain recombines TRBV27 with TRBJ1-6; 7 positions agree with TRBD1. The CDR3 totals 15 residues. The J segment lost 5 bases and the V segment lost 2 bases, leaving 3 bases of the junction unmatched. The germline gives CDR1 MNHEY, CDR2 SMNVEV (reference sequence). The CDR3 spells CASSLTGDDNSPLHF. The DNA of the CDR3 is TGTGCCAGCAGTTTAACAGGGGATGATAATTCACCCCTCCACTTT.

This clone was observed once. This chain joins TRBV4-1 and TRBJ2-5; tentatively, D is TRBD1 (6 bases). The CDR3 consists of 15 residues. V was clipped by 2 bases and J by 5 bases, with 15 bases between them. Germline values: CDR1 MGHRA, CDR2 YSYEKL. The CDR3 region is CASSQISGAKETQYF. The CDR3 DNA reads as TGCGCCAGCAGCCAAATTTCAGGGGCGAAGGAGACCCAGTACTTC.

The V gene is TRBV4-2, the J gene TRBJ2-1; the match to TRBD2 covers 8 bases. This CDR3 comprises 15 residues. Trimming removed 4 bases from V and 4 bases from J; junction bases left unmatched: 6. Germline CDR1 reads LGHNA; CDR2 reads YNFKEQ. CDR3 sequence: CASSPGTSGYNEQFF. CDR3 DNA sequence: TGTGCCAGCAGCCCCGGGACTAGTGGGTACAATGAGCAGTTCTTC.

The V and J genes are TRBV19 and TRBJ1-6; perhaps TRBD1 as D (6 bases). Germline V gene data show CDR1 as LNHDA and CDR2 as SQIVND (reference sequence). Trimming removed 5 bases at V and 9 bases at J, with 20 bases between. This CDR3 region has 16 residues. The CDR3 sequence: CASSGFRQGFRSPLHF. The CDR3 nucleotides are TGTGCCAGTAGTGGTTTCAGGCAGGGGTTTCGTTCACCCCTCCACTTT.

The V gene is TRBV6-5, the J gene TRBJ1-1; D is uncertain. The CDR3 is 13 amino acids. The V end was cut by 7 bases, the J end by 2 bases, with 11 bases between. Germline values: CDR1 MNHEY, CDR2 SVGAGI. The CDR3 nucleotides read TGTGCCAGCACTCCGGCGGGAAACACTGAAGCTTTCTTT. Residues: CASTPAGNTEAFF.

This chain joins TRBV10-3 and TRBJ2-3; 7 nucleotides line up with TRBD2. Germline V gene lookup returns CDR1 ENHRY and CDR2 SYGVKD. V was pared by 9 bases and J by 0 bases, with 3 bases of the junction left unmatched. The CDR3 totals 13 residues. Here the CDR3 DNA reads TGTGCCATAAGCGGGGATAGCACAGATACGCAGTATTTT. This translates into CAISGDSTDTQYF.

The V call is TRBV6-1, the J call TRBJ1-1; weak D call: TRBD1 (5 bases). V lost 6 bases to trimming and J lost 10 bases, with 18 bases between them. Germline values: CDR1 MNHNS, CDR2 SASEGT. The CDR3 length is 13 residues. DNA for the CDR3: TGTGCCAGCAGGAAGGTCGACAGCTGGGGAGCTTTCTTT. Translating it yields CASRKVDSWGAFF.